Shown below are 15 T cell receptor beta chains from a single sample sequenced in a study of T-cell memory formation after mild COVID-19. MiXCR was run by TCRdb on the 5' RACE reads, yielding one entry per CDR3 protein. The sample holds about 130,000 distinct CDR3 sequences, about 5.9% seen once. Sequences were obtained from PBMCs or a T cell subset sorted from them (not recorded which). These receptors originate from an adult woman who had mild COVID-19 (a few samples of this study predate the infection). Cell type and time point are not known.

This clonotype was observed a handful of times. The chain employs TRBV12-3 or TRBV12-4 and TRBJ2-5; D unclear. The CDR3 length is 15 residues. V was clipped by 3 bases and J by 1 base, with 12 bases between them. The CDR3 DNA reads TGTGCCAGCAGTTTTCAGAGGACGGCCCAAGAGACCCAGTACTTC. It yields the protein CASSFQRTAQETQYF.

This clonotype has at least ten counts. The chain carries TRBV29-1 and TRBJ1-1; D unresolved. This CDR3 has 15 residues. Germline V lookup: CDR1 SQVTM, CDR2 ANQGSEA. Deletions cut 3 bases from V and 3 bases from J, with 17 bases between. The CDR3 DNA reads as TGCAGCGTTGATAATCCGGACCTAAGCTACACTGAAGCTTTCTTT. It specifies CSVDNPDLSYTEAFF. Variable domain in full (rest from reference TRBV29-1 and TRBJ1-1): SAVISQKPSRDICQRGTSLTIQCQVDSQVTMMFWYRQQPGQSLTLIATANQGSEATYESGFVIDKFPISRPNLTFSTLTVSNMSPEDSSIYLCSVDNPDLSYTEAFFGQGTRLTVV.

This clonotype showed up just a few times. The chain employs TRBV4-3 and TRBJ1-5; no firm D call. Germline V gives CDR1 LGHNA, CDR2 YSLEER. Trimming pared 4 bases from V and 4 bases from J, leaving 8 bases between. CDR3 size: 13 residues. For the CDR3, the DNA is TGCGCCAGCAGCCCGCAGGCAAATCAGCCCCAGCATTTT. The encoded protein is CASSPQANQPQHF.

This sequence joins TRBV5-1 and TRBJ1-1, with TRBD1 matching 9 bases. Germline lookup yields CDR1 SGHRS and CDR2 YFSETQ. CDR3 size: 13 residues. With V trimmed by 4 bases and J by 4 bases, 2 bases remained unmatched. The CDR3 here is CASSKTGGTEAFF. CDR3 DNA: TGCGCCAGCAGCAAGACAGGGGGCACTGAAGCTTTCTTT.

This clonotype was counted only a few times. The V gene is TRBV24-1, the J gene TRBJ2-1, with 10 bases aligning to TRBD2. The CDR3 loop spans 16 amino acids. With V trimmed by 4 bases and J by 7 bases, 9 bases remained unmatched. The germline gives CDR1 KGHDR, CDR2 SFDVKD. The CDR3 here is CATSDPNSGRGNEQFF. Here the CDR3 DNA reads TGTGCCACCAGTGACCCTAACAGCGGGAGGGGGAATGAGCAGTTCTTC.

This clonotype was counted a few times. The V gene is TRBV20-1, the J gene TRBJ2-3; D gene ambiguous. Germline V gene sequence: CDR1 DFQATT, CDR2 SNEGSKA (reference sequence). V was clipped by 2 bases and J by 0 bases, with 12 bases between them. The CDR3 extends over 15 amino acids. CDR3 sequence reads: CSARLSAASTDTQYF. The CDR3 DNA reads TGCAGTGCTAGATTGTCGGCAGCTAGCACAGATACGCAGTATTTT.

The rearrangement links TRBV4-1 to TRBJ2-6, with TRBD2 matching 7 bases. Germline loops: CDR1 MGHRA, CDR2 YSYEKL. This CDR3 has 19 amino acids. V was pared by 0 bases and J by 5 bases, with 13 bases of the junction left unmatched. CDR3 sequence: CASSQDRTSPAPWANVLTF. CDR3 in DNA: TGCGCCAGCAGCCAAGATCGGACTAGTCCGGCCCCCTGGGCCAACGTCCTGACTTTC.

This clonotype came up once. The chain joins TRBV7-2 to TRBJ2-1; D remains unclear. V was trimmed by 3 bases and J by 0 bases, leaving 12 bases between them. CDR1 is SGHTA, CDR2 FQGNSA, per germline. This CDR3 spans 16 amino acids. CDR3 bases: TGTGCCAGCAGCTTGCCGGCAGAAAGCTCCTACAATGAGCAGTTCTTC. Its protein is CASSLPAESSYNEQFF.

J is TRBJ1-3 and V is TRBV20-1; a weak D match, TRBD1 (5 bases). The CDR3 spans 12 residues. The germline V and J ends were trimmed by 5 bases and 4 bases, with 9 bases remaining between them. CDR1 is DFQATT and CDR2 is SNEGSKA in the germline V gene (reference sequence). The CDR3 DNA sequence: TGCAGTGCTTACTGGGGGGGAAACACCATATATTTT. It is translated as CSAYWGGNTIYF.

This clonotype was picked up many times. The J gene is TRBJ2-7, the V gene TRBV6-5, with a tentative D call TRBD1 (5 bases). V shed 6 bases and J shed 4 bases, with 13 bases lying between them. Germline V gene lookup returns CDR1 MNHEY and CDR2 SVGAGI. This CDR3 has 13 residues. CDR3 region: CASRETVQYEQYF. CDR3 nucleotide sequence: TGTGCCAGCAGGGAGACAGTTCAATACGAGCAGTACTTC.

This clonotype was seen a few times. V usage is TRBV20-1 and J usage is TRBJ1-2; 9 positions match TRBD1. The J segment lost 4 bases and the V segment lost 6 bases, leaving 12 bases of the junction unmatched. Per germline, CDR1 DFQATT and CDR2 SNEGSKA (reference sequence). There are 15 residues in the CDR3. CDR3 in amino acids: CSATGQGQGTYGYTF. For the CDR3, the DNA is TGCAGTGCGACCGGACAGGGACAGGGTACCTATGGCTACACCTTC.

There are a few counts of this clonotype. V is TRBV9 and J is TRBJ2-3; no firm D call. Trimming stripped 2 bases from V and 1 base from J, with 17 bases between. The CDR3 length is 17 residues. Per the germline V gene, CDR1 is SGDLS and CDR2 is YYNGEE. CDR3 coding DNA: TGTGCCAGCAGCGTCCGGTCGACTCAACGGGGCACAGATACGCAGTATTTT. It translates to CASSVRSTQRGTDTQYF.

This clonotype was recorded a few times. The J gene is TRBJ1-1, the V gene TRBV2, with 9 bases fitting TRBD1. J was trimmed by 0 bases and V by 7 bases; bases with no gene match: 6. The length of the CDR3 is 15 residues. Germline loops: CDR1 SNHLY, CDR2 FYNNEI. The CDR3 sequence is CASTEQGAVNTEAFF. The CDR3 nucleotides read TGTGCCAGCACCGAACAGGGGGCTGTGAACACTGAAGCTTTCTTT.

This clonotype was found a few times. The genes are TRBV27 and TRBJ2-7; D unresolved. V lost 8 bases, J lost 2 bases, and 10 bases lay in between. Germline CDR1 MNHEY, CDR2 SMNVEV (reference sequence). The CDR3 has 12 amino acids. CDR3 DNA: TGTGCCAGCGCTACCCGTACCTACGAGCAGTACTTC. It is translated as CASATRTYEQYF.

The chain employs TRBV29-1 and TRBJ2-3; 7 nucleotides match TRBD1. The CDR3 has 15 amino acids. Germline loops: CDR1 SQVTM, CDR2 ANQGSEA. V lost 8 bases, J lost 0 bases, and 11 bases stayed unmatched. The CDR3 DNA follows: TGCAGCTTGAAAGCCGGGACAGCGAGCACAGATACGCAGTATTTT. It specifies CSLKAGTASTDTQYF.